The 20 T cell receptor beta chains given below trace back to one sample, sequenced in a study of Ad26.COV2.S vaccination and SARS-CoV-2 variants. Sequencing used immunoSEQ multiplex PCR; TCRdb keeps in-frame clones, though not all of them. The sample holds some 350,000 clones, 85% to 90% seen once. Treatment indicated: over 15 received Ad26.COV2.S at low or high dose, single or two shots; 5 received placebo; per-sample allocation not given. Sampling occurred on day 63 after the first vaccine or placebo injection. Sample: peripheral blood, taken in a trial of Ad26.COV2.S vaccine versus placebo. These receptors originate from a person between 18 and 65 years old who received the Ad26.COV2.S COVID-19 vaccine or a placebo.

This clone was observed a single time. The chain combines TRBV14 with TRBJ2-4; D gene uncertain. Germline V lookup: CDR1 SGHDN, CDR2 FVKESK. V lost 0 bases, J lost 7 bases, and 13 bases lay in between. This CDR3 comprises 15 residues. CDR3 sequence (DNA): TGTGCCAGCAGCCAAGAGGGAAGCAGTAGGAACATTCAGTACTTC. This encodes CASSQEGSSRNIQYF.

This sequence joins TRBV12-5 and TRBJ1-3, with D unclear. The V gene lost 1 base and the J gene lost 1 base, with 8 bases spanning the gap. Germline lookup yields CDR1 LGHNT and CDR2 FRNRAP. The CDR3 length is 15 residues. CDR3: CASGLGTVSGNTIYF. CDR3 nucleotide sequence: TGTGCTAGTGGTTTGGGGACGGTGTCTGGAAACACCATATATTTT.

The chain recombines TRBV7-3 with TRBJ2-1; D is unclear. The CDR3 is made up of 13 amino acids. In germline, CDR1 is SGHTA, CDR2 FQGTGA. V lost 1 base and J lost 14, with 15 bases in between. CDR3 DNA sequence: TGTGCCAGCAGCTTAAACTTTCCTCTGAGGAAGTTCTTC. Protein: CASSLNFPLRKFF.

The chain employs TRBV29-1 and TRBJ1-2; tentative D call: TRBD1 (6 bases). This CDR3 is 16 amino acids long. The V gene's germline CDR1 is SQVTM and CDR2 ANQGSEA. Trimming shortened V by 0 bases and J by 4 bases, and 18 bases separated the two germline ends. This CDR3 reads CSVEDYEIDRFYGYTF. In DNA, the CDR3 is TGCAGCGTTGAAGATTACGAAATAGACAGGTTCTATGGCTACACCTTC.

J is TRBJ2-7 and V is TRBV6-5; possible D gene TRBD2, 6 bases. From germline, CDR1 is MNHEY and CDR2 SVGAGI. CDR3 length: 13 amino acids. V lost 6 bases and J lost 0, with 9 bases in between. In DNA form, the CDR3 reads TGTGCCAGCAGCGGGAGCCCCTCCTACGAGCAGTACGTC. Amino acids: CASSGSPSYEQYV.

This clone was picked up one time. The J gene is TRBJ2-3, the V gene TRBV7-9; D tentatively reads TRBD1 or TRBD2 (5 bases each). Germline values: CDR1 SEHNR, CDR2 FQNEAQ (reference sequence). The CDR3 sequence is 14 residues long. The V and J ends lost 5 bases and 1 base respectively, with 10 bases between them. This CDR3 reads CASSPGQGTDTQYF. In DNA form, the CDR3 reads TGTGCCAGCAGCCCGGGGCAGGGCACAGATACGCAGTATTTT.

About this clone itself: The sample carries other DNA sequences with the same CDR3. The chain recombines TRBV6-5 with TRBJ1-1, with a weak D call TRBD1 (6 bases). Trimming pared 6 bases from V and 4 bases from J, leaving 9 bases between. CDR3 length equals 12 residues. The germline V gene has CDR1 MNHEY and CDR2 SVGAGI. The CDR3 loop is CASRGGGTEAFF. The CDR3 bases are TGTGCCAGCAGGGGAGGGGGCACTGAAGCTTTCTTT.

The chain joins TRBV25-1 to TRBJ1-2, with unresolved D. Germline V gene sequence: CDR1 MGHDK, CDR2 SYGVNS. With 2 bases removed from V and 8 bases from J, the gap between germline ends came to 12 bases. The CDR3 contains 13 residues. CDR3 region: CASSEPQDLGYTF. The CDR3 DNA reads as TGTGCCAGCAGTGAACCCCAGGACCTAGGCTACACCTTC.

The rearrangement uses TRBV5-1 and TRBJ2-5; D assignment may be TRBD1 or TRBD2 (5 bases each). Germline loops: CDR1 SGHRS, CDR2 YFSETQ. The CDR3 is 13 residues long. V was clipped by 4 bases and J by 4 bases, with 11 bases between them. CDR3 residues: CASSQGVSETQYF. CDR3 in DNA: TGCGCCAGCAGCCAGGGAGTTTCAGAGACCCAGTACTTC. The full variable domain, rest sourced from reference TRBV5-1 and TRBJ2-5, is KAGVTQTPRYLIKTRGQQVTLSCSPISGHRSVSWYQQTPGQGLQFLFEYFSETQRNKGNFPGRFSGRQFSNSRSEMNVSTLELGDSALYLCASSQGVSETQYFGPGTRLLVL.

J is TRBJ1-2 and V is TRBV28; the D is unclear. Germline values: CDR1 MDHEN, CDR2 SYDVKM. Trimming shortened V by 2 bases and J by 7 bases, and 8 bases separated the two germline ends. This CDR3 comprises 12 residues. CDR3 amino acids: CASSLRGGGYTF. The CDR3 coding sequence is TGTGCCAGCAGTTTACGAGGTGGTGGCTACACCTTC.

The gene calls are TRBV19 and TRBJ1-3, with a tentative D call TRBD1 (5 bases). Germline V CDR1 and CDR2: LNHDA, SQIVND (reference sequence). The CDR3 contains 13 residues. The V gene lost 10 bases and the J gene lost 2 bases, with 12 bases spanning the gap. The CDR3 here is CATWLGPGNTIYF. DNA for the CDR3: TGTGCCACCTGGCTGGGGCCTGGAAACACCATATATTTT.

This chain uses TRBV7-9 with TRBJ1-2; D not certain. This CDR3 contains 13 residues. Germline loops: CDR1 SEHNR, CDR2 FQNEAQ (reference sequence). The ends were cut back, 4 bases at V and 6 bases at J, with 12 bases in the middle. The CDR3 loop is CASSSKGVDGYTF. CDR3 nucleotides: TGTGCCAGCAGCTCCAAGGGTGTAGATGGCTACACCTTC.

V gene TRBV4-1 combines with J gene TRBJ1-3; 8 positions agree with TRBD1. This CDR3 has 16 amino acids. In germline, CDR1 is MGHRA, CDR2 YSYEKL. Trimming cost V 3 bases and J 3 bases; bases outside gene matches: 7. The DNA for the CDR3 is TGCGCCAGCAGCCAGCCCGGGACAGGCTTTGGAAACACCATATATTTT. It yields the protein CASSQPGTGFGNTIYF.

V gene TRBV5-4 combines with J gene TRBJ2-3, with D possibly TRBD2 on 5 matching bases. V shed 0 bases and J shed 2 bases, with 10 bases lying between them. This CDR3 has 15 amino acids. In germline, CDR1 is SGHNT, CDR2 YYREEE (reference sequence). The CDR3 loop is CASSLAGVDTDTQYF. The CDR3, as DNA: TGTGCCAGCAGCTTGGCCGGGGTAGACACAGATACGCAGTATTTT. Filled out from reference TRBV5-4 and TRBJ2-3, the complete variable domain reads ETGVTQSPTHLIKTRGQQVTLRCSSQSGHNTVSWYQQALGQGPQFIFQYYREEENGRGNFPPRFSGLQFPNYSSELNVNALELDDSALYLCASSLAGVDTDTQYFGPGTRLTVL.

This clone was found a few times. The chain uses TRBV7-9 and TRBJ1-3; D gene unclear. The CDR3 extends over 16 amino acids. Trimming removed 4 bases from V and 3 bases from J, with 16 bases in between. CDR1 SEHNR and CDR2 FQNEAQ come from the germline V gene (reference sequence). CDR3 region: CASSSVGPRGGNTIYF. The CDR3 nucleotides are TGTGCCAGCAGCTCTGTTGGGCCTCGAGGTGGAAACACCATATATTTT.

The chain recombines TRBV19 with TRBJ1-1, with D unclear. V dropped 7 bases and J dropped 0 bases, with 12 bases sitting between them. Germline V gene data show CDR1 as LNHDA and CDR2 as SQIVND (reference sequence). The CDR3 spans 14 residues. CDR3 protein: CASIGRPVNTEAFF. The CDR3 coding sequence is TGTGCCAGTATTGGTAGGCCAGTGAACACTGAAGCTTTCTTT.

J is TRBJ2-7 and V is TRBV6-5; D is perhaps TRBD1 or TRBD2 (5 bases each). This CDR3 is 14 amino acids long. Trimming pared 0 bases from V and 7 bases from J, leaving 13 bases between. Germline CDR1 is MNHEY and CDR2 is SVGAGI. As DNA, the CDR3 is TGTGCCAGCAGTTACTCCCAGGGATCGGGGGAGCAGTACGTC. Its protein is CASSYSQGSGEQYV.

The J gene is TRBJ1-1, the V gene TRBV19; the D gene is possibly TRBD1 (5 bases). V lost 5 bases, J lost 4 bases, and 14 bases lay in between. The CDR3 runs to 14 residues. CDR1 and CDR2 (germline): LNHDA, SQIVND (reference sequence). CDR3 sequence (DNA): TGTGCCAGTAGTTGGGGGGGAGATCTCACTGAAGCTTTCTTT. The encoded protein is CASSWGGDLTEAFF.

The chain has TRBV27 and TRBJ1-2; 7 bases match TRBD1. The CDR3 is 11 residues long. Per the germline V gene, CDR1 is MNHEY and CDR2 is SMNVEV (reference sequence). J gave up 7 bases and V 6 bases, and 2 bases lay outside the gene matches. Written as DNA, the CDR3 is TGTGCCAGCAGGACAGGGCTTGGCTACACCTTC. It codes for CASRTGLGYTF.

This sequence joins TRBV24-1 and TRBJ2-7; TRBD2 might be the D (6 bases). Trimming removed 5 bases at V and 5 bases at J, with 15 bases between. The CDR3 length is 14 residues. Germline CDR1 reads KGHDR; CDR2 reads SFDVKD. DNA of the CDR3: TGTGCCACCAGTGGCCCCGGGACTGCGGACGAGCAGTACTTC. Translated, it gives CATSGPGTADEQYF.